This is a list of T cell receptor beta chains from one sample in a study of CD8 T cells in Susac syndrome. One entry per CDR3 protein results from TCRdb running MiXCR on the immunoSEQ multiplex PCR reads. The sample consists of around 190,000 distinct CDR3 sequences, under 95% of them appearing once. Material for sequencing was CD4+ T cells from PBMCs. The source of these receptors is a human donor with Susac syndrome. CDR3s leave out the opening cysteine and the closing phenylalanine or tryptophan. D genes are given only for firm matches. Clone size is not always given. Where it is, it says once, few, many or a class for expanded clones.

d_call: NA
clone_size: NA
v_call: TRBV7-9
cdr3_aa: ASRPQEGQSYNEQF

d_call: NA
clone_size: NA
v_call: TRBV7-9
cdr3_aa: ASSRQSRGAETQY

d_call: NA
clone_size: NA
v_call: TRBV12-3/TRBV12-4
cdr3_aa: ASSPSWKGVGGNTIY

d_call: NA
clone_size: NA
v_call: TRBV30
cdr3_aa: AWKTPGYT

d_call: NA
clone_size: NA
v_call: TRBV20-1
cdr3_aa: SAESDSNQPQH

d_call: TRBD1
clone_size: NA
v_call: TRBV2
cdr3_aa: ASRNTGGKAYEQY

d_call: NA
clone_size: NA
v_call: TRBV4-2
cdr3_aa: ASSQDRGPSYEQY

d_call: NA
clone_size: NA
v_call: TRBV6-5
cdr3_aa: ASSYVGYTDTQY

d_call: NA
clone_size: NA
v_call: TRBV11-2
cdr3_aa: ASSLEGDTEAF

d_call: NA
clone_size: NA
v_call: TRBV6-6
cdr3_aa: ASSYQGRMNTEAF

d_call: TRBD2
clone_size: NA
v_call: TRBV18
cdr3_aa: ASSPPASPGGETQY

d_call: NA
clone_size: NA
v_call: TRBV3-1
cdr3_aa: ASSPYIAESLDTQY

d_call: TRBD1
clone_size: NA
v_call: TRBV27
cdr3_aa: ASSEDRGLGGYT

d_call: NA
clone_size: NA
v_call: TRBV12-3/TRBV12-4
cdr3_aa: ASSRGGSYGETQY

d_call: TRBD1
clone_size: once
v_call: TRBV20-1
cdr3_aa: SAIFRDRGGKNQPQH

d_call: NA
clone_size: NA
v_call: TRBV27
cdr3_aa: ASSLLRAAPKGGDTQY

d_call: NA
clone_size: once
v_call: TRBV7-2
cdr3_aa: ASSLAGTLGANVLT

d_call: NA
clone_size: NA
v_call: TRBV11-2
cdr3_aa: ASSRAMGETQY

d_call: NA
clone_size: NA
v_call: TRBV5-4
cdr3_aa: ASSWGAGHLGNEQF

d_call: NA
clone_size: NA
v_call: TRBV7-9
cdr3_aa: ASSSWVPLDEQF

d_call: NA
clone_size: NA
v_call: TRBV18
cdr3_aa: ASSPTLTTDTQY

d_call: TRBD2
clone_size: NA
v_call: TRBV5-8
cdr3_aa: ASSRRLAEETQY